This record concerns one T cell receptor beta chain sequence. This record belongs to a study of blood T cell repertoires in COVID-19. Overall study: From T cells, B-cell-depleted T cells, or PBMCs came the material, which was cDNA or gDNA.

Here immunoSEQ multiplex PCR was the method, and the copy in TCRdb shows in-frame clones only, minus some. The data show 140,000 to 150,000 clones, 80% to 90% seen once. The CDR3 sequence is 16 residues long. V shed 1 base, J shed 3 bases, and the junction held 4 bases outside the gene matches. Germline-derived CDR1 and CDR2 are LGHDT and YNNKEL (reference sequence). Sample: peripheral blood. This sequence originates from a woman aged 60 to 75 with active COVID-19. The chain carries TRBV3-1 (or the pseudogene TRBV3-2) and TRBJ2-7; 12 bases agree with TRBD2. This CDR3 is CASSQVLLAGGYEQYF. DNA of the CDR3: TGTGCCAGCAGCCAAGTTCTACTAGCGGGAGGCTACGAGCAGTACTTC.